Listed below are T cell receptor beta chains from one sample, sequenced in a study of beta chain features in type 1 diabetes. Data came from immunoSEQ multiplex PCR; TCRdb stores just in-frame clones and leaves some out. This sample has more than 150,000 clones, with 9% to 10% found just once. Sequencing input: central memory CD4+ T cells from blood. The receptor set was obtained from a woman aged 25-40 years with type 1 diabetes. CDR3s include the opening cysteine and the closing phenylalanine or tryptophan. Fields, in order: V gene, D gene, J gene, CDR3 protein. D genes are given only for firm matches.

>TRBV11-3|TRBD1|TRBJ2-7
CASSSRDRGNEQYF
>TRBV30|NA|TRBJ2-5
CAWSGSVGETQYF
>TRBV28|NA|TRBJ1-2
CASSLSGVYGYTF
>TRBV30|TRBD2|TRBJ2-7
CAWSLGLAGGEQYF
>TRBV5-1|NA|TRBJ2-1
CASSFFTGNNEQFF
>TRBV7-3|NA|TRBJ2-5
CASSLTTGTEETQYF
>TRBV5-1|TRBD2|TRBJ2-1
CASSSIAGGYNEQFF
>TRBV11-3|NA|TRBJ1-1
CASSLLEGIAEAFF
>TRBV28|TRBD2|TRBJ2-7
CASRLSGSLGYEQYF
>TRBV5-6|TRBD1|TRBJ1-4
CASSFGTVGEKLFF
>TRBV6-1|TRBD1|TRBJ2-7
CASTWTGGISEQYF
>TRBV19|TRBD1|TRBJ1-1
CASSRTGGDLGTEAFF
>TRBV19|TRBD2|TRBJ2-3
CASKRAGGSGYTQYF
>TRBV7-8|TRBD1|TRBJ2-1
CASSTGQGREAYNEQFF
>TRBV25-1|TRBD2|TRBJ2-3
CASSKAGGSTDTQYF
>TRBV5-1|TRBD2|TRBJ2-3
CASTPWTSGTDTQYF
>TRBV18|NA|TRBJ2-7
CASSTSAGNEQYF
>TRBV19|NA|TRBJ2-2
CASREGNTGELFF
>TRBV5-1|TRBD1|TRBJ1-2
CASSRGQVEGYTF
>TRBV7-2|NA|TRBJ2-4
CASSSGGERGNIQYF
>TRBV30|TRBD1|TRBJ1-4
CAWISTGGDEKLFF
>TRBV11-2|NA|TRBJ1-1
CASGALTGYTEAFF
>TRBV2|NA|TRBJ2-5
CASTRGLQETQYF
>TRBV18|TRBD1|TRBJ2-1
CASSPQQGAHNEQFF
>TRBV5-4|NA|TRBJ2-7
CASSLTSREQYF
>TRBV2|NA|TRBJ2-5
CASNARIQETQYF
>TRBV6-1|NA|TRBJ2-3
CASSGLTVSTDTQYF
>TRBV5-1|TRBD1|TRBJ2-7
CASSLRQGRNEQYF
>TRBV6-1|TRBD1|TRBJ2-1
CASSEEGTGFYNEQFF
>TRBV28|NA|TRBJ2-6
CASTPVGANVLTF
>TRBV11-2|NA|TRBJ2-1
CASSPLRGRSYNEQFF
>TRBV6-5|TRBD1|TRBJ1-2
CASSSDRAGGYTF
>TRBV6-5|NA|TRBJ1-5
CASRNRDNQPQHF
>TRBV30|NA|TRBJ1-2
CASPGILHYGYTF
>TRBV6-1|TRBD1|TRBJ2-7
CASRRGATGEGEQYF
>TRBV30|NA|TRBJ1-2
CAWSPHIYGYTF
>TRBV5-1|NA|TRBJ1-5
CASSLDGNQPQHF
>TRBV7-9|NA|TRBJ1-4
CASSGQGATNEKLFF
>TRBV6-1|NA|TRBJ2-1
CASSEGGAVNEQFF